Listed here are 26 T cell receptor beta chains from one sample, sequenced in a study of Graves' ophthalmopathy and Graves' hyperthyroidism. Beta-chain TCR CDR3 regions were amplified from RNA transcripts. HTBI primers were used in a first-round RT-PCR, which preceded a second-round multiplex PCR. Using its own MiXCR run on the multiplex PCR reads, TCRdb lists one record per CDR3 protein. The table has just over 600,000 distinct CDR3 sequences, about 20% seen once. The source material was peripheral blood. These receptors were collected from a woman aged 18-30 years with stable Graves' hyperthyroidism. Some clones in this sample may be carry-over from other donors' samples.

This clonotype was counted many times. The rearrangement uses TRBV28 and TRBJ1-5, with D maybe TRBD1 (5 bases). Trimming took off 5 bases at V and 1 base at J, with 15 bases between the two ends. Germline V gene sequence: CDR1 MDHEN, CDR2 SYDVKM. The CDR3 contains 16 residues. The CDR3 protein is CASSPLTGGSNQPQHF. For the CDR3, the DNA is TGTGCCAGCAGTCCGCTAACGGGGGGAAGCAATCAGCCCCAGCATTTT.

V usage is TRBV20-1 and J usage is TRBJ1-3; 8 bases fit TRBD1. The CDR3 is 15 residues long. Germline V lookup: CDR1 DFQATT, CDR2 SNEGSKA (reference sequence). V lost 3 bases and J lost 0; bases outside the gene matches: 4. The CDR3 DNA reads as TGCAGTGCTAGGGGGGGACAGGACTCTGGAAACACCATATATTTT. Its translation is CSARGGQDSGNTIYF.

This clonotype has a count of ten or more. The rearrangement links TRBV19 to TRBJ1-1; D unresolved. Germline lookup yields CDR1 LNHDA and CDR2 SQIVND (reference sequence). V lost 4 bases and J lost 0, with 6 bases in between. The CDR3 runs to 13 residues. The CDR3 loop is CASSKRMNTEAFF. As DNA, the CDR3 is TGTGCCAGTAGTAAAAGAATGAACACTGAAGCTTTCTTT. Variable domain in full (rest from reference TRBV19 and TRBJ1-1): DGGITQSPKYLFRKEGQNVTLSCEQNLNHDAMYWYRQDPGQGLRLIYYSQIVNDFQKGDIAEGYSVSREKKESFPLTVTSAQKNPTAFYLCASSKRMNTEAFFGQGTRLTVV.

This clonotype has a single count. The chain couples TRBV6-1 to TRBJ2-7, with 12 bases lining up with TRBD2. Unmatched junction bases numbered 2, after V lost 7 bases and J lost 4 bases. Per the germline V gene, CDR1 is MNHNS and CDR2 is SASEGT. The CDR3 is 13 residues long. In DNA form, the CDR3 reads TGTGCCAGCACCCTAGCGGGGGGGTACGAGCAGTACTTC. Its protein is CASTLAGGYEQYF.

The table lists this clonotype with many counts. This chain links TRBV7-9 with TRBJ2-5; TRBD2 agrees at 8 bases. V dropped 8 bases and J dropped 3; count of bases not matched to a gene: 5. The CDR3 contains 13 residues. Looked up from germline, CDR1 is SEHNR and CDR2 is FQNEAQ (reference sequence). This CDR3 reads CASGRAGEETQYF. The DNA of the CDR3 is TGTGCCAGCGGTAGAGCGGGAGAAGAGACCCAGTACTTC.

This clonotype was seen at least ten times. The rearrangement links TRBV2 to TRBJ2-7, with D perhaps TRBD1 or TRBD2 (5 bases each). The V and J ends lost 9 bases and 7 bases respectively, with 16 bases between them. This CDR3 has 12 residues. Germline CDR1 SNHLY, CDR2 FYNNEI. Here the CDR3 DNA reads TGTGCCAGGGGACCGACTCTTCGGGAGCAGTACTTC. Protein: CARGPTLREQYF.

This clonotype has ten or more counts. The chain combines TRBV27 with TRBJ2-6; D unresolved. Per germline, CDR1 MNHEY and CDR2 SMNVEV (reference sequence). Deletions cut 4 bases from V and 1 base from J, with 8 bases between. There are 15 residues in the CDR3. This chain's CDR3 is CASSSLGSGANVLTF. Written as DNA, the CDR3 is TGTGCCAGCAGTTCCCTCGGATCTGGGGCCAACGTCCTGACTTTC.

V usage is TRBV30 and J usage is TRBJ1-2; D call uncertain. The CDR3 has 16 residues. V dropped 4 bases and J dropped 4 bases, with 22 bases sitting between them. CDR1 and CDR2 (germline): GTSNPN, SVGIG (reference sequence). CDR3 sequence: CAWTVRTVTDPYGYTF. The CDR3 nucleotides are TGTGCCTGGACTGTTCGGACGGTCACCGACCCCTATGGCTACACCTTC.

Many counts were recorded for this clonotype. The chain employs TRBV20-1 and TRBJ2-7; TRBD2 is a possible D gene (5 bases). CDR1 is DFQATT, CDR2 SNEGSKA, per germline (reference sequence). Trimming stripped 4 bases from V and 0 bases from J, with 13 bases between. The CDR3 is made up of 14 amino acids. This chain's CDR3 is CSAKDLRDSYEQYF. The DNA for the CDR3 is TGCAGTGCTAAAGACCTTCGGGACTCCTACGAGCAGTACTTC.

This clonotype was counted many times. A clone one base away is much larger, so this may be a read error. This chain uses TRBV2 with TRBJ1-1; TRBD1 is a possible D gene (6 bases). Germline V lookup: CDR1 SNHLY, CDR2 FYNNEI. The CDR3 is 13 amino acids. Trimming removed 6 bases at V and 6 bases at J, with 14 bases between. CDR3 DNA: TGTGCCAGCAGGAGGAACAGGGACGCTGAAGCTTTCTTT. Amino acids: CASRRNRDAEAFF.

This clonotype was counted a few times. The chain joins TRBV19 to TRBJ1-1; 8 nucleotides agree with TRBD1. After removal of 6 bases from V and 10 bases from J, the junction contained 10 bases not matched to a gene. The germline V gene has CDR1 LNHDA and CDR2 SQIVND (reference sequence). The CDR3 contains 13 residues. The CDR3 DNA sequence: TGTGCCAGTAGGTCCGGGACAGGTGTTGCAGCTTTCTTT. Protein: CASRSGTGVAAFF.

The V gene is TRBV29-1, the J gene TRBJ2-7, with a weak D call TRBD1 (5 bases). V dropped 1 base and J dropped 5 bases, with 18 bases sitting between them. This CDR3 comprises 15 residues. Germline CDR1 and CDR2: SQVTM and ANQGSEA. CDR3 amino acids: CSVEASTGFGDEQYF. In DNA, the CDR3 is TGCAGCGTTGAAGCCTCAACAGGTTTTGGGGACGAGCAGTACTTC.

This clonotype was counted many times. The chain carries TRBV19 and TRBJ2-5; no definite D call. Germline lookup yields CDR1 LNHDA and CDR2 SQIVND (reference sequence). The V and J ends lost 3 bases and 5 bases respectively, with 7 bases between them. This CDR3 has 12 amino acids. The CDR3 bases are TGTGCCAGTAGTATTGGCGGTGAGACCCAGTACTTC. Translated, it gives CASSIGGETQYF.

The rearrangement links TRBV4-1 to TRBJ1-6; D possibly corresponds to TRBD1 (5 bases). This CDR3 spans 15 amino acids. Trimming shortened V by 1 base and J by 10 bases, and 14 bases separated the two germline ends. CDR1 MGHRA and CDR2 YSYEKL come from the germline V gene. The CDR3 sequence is CASSQGLGGGSPLHF. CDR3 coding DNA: TGCGCCAGCAGCCAAGGGTTGGGGGGAGGGTCACCCCTCCACTTT.

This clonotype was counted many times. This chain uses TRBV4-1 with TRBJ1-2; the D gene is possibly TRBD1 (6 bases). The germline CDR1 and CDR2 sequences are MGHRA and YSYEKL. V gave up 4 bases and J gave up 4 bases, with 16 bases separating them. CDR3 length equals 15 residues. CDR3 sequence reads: CASSREEGEGYGYTF. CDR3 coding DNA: TGCGCCAGCAGCCGAGAAGAGGGGGAGGGCTATGGCTACACCTTC.

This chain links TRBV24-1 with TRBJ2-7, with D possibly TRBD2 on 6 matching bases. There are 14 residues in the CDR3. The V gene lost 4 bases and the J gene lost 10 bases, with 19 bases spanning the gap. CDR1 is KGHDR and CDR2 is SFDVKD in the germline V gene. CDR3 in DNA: TGTGCCACCAGTGACCCTGTACAGGTGCGGGGTCAGTACTTC. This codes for CATSDPVQVRGQYF.

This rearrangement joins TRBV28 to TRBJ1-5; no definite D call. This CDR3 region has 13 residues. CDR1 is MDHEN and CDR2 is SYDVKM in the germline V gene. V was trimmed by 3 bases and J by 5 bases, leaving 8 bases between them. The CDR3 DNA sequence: TGTGCCAGCAGTTTCTACTTATATCAGCCCCAGCATTTT. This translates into CASSFYLYQPQHF. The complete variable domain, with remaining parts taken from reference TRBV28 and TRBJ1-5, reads DVKVTQSSRYLVKRTGEKVFLECVQDMDHENMFWYRQDPGLGLRLIYFSYDVKMKEKGDIPEGYSVSREKKERFSLILESASTNQTSMYLCASSFYLYQPQHFGDGTRLSIL.

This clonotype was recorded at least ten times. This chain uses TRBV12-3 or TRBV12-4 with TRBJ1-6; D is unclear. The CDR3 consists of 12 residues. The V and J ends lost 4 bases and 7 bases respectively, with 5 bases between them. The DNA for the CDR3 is TGTGCCAGCAGTTCCGGGAATTCACCCCTCCACTTT. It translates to CASSSGNSPLHF.

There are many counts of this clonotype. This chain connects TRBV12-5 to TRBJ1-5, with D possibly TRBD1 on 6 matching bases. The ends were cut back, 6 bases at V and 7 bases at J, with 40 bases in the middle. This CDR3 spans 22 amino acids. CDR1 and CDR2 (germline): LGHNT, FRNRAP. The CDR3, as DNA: TGTGCTAGTGGCCAACAGGGCTCCGGCCACATTAGCCTCCACCTCGAGGAACAGCCCCAGCATTTT. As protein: CASGQQGSGHISLHLEEQPQHF.

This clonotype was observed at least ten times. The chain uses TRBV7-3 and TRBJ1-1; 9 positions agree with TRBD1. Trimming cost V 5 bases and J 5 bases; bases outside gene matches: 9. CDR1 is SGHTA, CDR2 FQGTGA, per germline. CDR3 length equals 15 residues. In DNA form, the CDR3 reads TGTGCCAGCAGCGCACTTGGGACAGGGAATACTGAAGCTTTCTTT. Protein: CASSALGTGNTEAFF. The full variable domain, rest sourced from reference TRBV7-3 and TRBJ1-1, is GAGVSQTPSNKVTEKGKYVELRCDPISGHTALYWYRQSLGQGPEFLIYFQGTGAADDSGLPNDRFFAVRPEGSVSTLKIQRTERGDSAVYLCASSALGTGNTEAFFGQGTRLTVV.

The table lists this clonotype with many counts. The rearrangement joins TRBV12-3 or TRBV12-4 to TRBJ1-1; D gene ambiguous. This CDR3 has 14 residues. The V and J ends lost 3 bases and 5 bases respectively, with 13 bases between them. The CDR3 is CASSFSRGETEAFF. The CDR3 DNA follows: TGTGCCAGCAGTTTCTCACGGGGAGAGACTGAAGCTTTCTTT.

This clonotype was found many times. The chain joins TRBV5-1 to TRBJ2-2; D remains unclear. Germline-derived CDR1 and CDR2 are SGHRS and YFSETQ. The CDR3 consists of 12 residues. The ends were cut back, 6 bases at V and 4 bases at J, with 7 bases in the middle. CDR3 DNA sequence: TGCGCCAGCAAGAAGGGCACCGGGGAGCTGTTTTTT. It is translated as CASKKGTGELFF. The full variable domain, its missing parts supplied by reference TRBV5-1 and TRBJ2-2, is KAGVTQTPRYLIKTRGQQVTLSCSPISGHRSVSWYQQTPGQGLQFLFEYFSETQRNKGNFPGRFSGRQFSNSRSEMNVSTLELGDSALYLCASKKGTGELFFGEGSRLTVL.

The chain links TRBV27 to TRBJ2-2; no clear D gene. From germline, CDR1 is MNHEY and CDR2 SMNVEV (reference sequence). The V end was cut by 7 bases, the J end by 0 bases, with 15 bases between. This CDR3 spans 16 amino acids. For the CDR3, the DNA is TGTGCCAGCATTGCATACAACAGCGCGAACACCGGGGAGCTGTTTTTT. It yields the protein CASIAYNSANTGELFF.

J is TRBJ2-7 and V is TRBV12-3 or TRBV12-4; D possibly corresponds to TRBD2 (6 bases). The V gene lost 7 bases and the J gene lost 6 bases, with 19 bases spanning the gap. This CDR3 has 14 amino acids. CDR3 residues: CASTPMGRGGEQYF. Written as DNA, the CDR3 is TGTGCCAGCACTCCGATGGGGCGGGGAGGCGAGCAGTACTTC.

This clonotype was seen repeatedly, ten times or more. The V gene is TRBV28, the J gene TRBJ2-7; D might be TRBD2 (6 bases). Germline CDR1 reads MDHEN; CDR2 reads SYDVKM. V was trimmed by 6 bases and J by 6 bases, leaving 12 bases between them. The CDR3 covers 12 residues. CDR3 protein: CASRPTSSEQYF. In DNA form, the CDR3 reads TGTGCCAGCAGACCGACTAGTTCCGAGCAGTACTTC.

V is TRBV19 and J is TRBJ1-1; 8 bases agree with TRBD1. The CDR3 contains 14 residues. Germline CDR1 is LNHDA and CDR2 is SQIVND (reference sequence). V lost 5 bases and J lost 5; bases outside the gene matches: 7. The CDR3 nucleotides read TGTGCCAGTAGTTTCGGGACAGGACGTACTGAAGCTTTCTTT. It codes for CASSFGTGRTEAFF.